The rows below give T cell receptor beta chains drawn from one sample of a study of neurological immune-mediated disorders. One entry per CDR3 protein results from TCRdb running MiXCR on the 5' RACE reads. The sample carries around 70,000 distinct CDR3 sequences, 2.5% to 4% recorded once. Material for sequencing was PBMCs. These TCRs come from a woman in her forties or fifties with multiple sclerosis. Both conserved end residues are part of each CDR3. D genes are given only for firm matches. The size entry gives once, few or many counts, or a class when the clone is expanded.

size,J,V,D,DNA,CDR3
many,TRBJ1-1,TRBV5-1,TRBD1,TGCGCCAGCAGAGGGGGACAGGCCTACACTGAAGCTTTCTTT,CASRGGQAYTEAFF
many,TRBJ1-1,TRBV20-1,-,TGCAGGGGAGTATCCGACAGCCTGAACACTGAAGCTTTCTTT,CRGVSDSLNTEAFF
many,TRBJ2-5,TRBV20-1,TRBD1,TGCAGTGCTAGAGGCCTGACAGGGAGATGGGAGACCCAGTACTTC,CSARGLTGRWETQYF
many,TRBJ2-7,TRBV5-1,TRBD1,TGCGCCAGCAGCCTGGACAGGGCCAACCCCTACGAGCAGTACTTC,CASSLDRANPYEQYF
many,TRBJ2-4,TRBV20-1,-,TGCAGTGCTAGCGGGGTCCCAGCCAAAAACATTCAGTACTTC,CSASGVPAKNIQYF
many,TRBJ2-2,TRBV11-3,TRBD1,TGTGCCAGCAGCTTAGAGGGACAGGGTTCCGGGGAGCTGTTTTTT,CASSLEGQGSGELFF
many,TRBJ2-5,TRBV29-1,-,TGCAGCGTTGTGGGCCAGGGAGAGACCCAGTACTTC,CSVVGQGETQYF
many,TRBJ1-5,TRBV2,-,TGTGCCAGCAGTGATGGACAGACAAGCAATCAGCCCCAGCATTTT,CASSDGQTSNQPQHF
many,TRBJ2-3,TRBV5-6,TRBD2,TGTGCCAGCAGCCGAGATGGAGGACTAGGGTCAGATACGCAGTATTTT,CASSRDGGLGSDTQYF
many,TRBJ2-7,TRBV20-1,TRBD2,TGCAGTTTCGAGTTAGCGGGAGGTTCCTACGAGCAGTACTTC,CSFELAGGSYEQYF
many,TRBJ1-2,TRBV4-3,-,TGCGCCAGCAGCCAAGAGGGACCTCGAAACAGTGGCTACACCTTC,CASSQEGPRNSGYTF
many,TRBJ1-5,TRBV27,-,TGTGCCAGCAGTTTGTATAGTAGCAATCAGCCCCAGCATTTT,CASSLYSSNQPQHF
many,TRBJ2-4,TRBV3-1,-,TGTGCCAGCAGCCAAGAGTTCGCTATAGGCAAAAACATTCAGTACTTC,CASSQEFAIGKNIQYF
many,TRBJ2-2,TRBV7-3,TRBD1,TGTGCCAGCAGCTTAAAGGCGGACAGGGAAACCGGGGAGCTGTTTTTT,CASSLKADRETGELFF
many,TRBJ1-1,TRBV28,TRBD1,TGTGCCAGCACCCCAATCCCGGGACAGCGCTCTAGGGGTAACACTGAAGCTTTCTTT,CASTPIPGQRSRGNTEAFF
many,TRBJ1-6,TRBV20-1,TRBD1,TGCAGTGCTCCCAAGACAGGGGTGGATTCACCCCTCCACTTT,CSAPKTGVDSPLHF
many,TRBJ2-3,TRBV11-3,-,TGTGCCACAGGGCGGTCCGCAGATACGCAGTATTTT,CATGRSADTQYF
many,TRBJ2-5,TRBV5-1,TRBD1,TGCGCCAGCAGCGCCCGGACAGGGTGGGGAGAGACCCAGTACTTC,CASSARTGWGETQYF